Each of the 11 T cell receptor beta chains below was sequenced from the same sample in a study of T-cell reconstitution after alpha-beta-depleted transplantation in children. Unique molecular identifiers were incorporated when the TCRbeta library was constructed. TCRdb independently ran MiXCR on the PCR reads; one entry per CDR3 protein. The data contain around 370,000 distinct CDR3 sequences, about a tenth of them singletons. The sample was PBMCs from the stem cell graft donor, taken from the stem cell graft. The receptors were sampled from a human donor who donated a stem cell graft to a child with acute lymphoblastic leukemia.

This clonotype was seen a few times. V and J are TRBV28 and TRBJ1-5; D remains unclear. Trimming took 6 bases from V and 4 from J, leaving 16 bases between them. The CDR3 spans 15 residues. CDR1 and CDR2 (germline): MDHEN, SYDVKM. The CDR3 sequence: CASSLPIDNNQPQHF. The CDR3 DNA reads TGTGCCAGCAGCCTGCCGATCGACAATAATCAGCCCCAGCATTTT.

The genes are TRBV6-1 and TRBJ2-3, with 9 bases lining up with TRBD1. V lost 7 bases and J lost 3; bases outside the gene matches: 8. The CDR3 runs 15 residues. CDR1 and CDR2 (germline): MNHNS, SASEGT. The CDR3 protein is CASTAVGTGTDTQYF. CDR3 nucleotide sequence: TGTGCCAGCACCGCAGTGGGGACAGGGACAGATACGCAGTATTTT.

This chain joins TRBV4-1 and TRBJ1-6; D possibly corresponds to TRBD1 (6 bases). Germline V CDR1 and CDR2: MGHRA, YSYEKL. V was trimmed by 1 base and J by 6 bases, leaving 13 bases between them. The CDR3 consists of 16 residues. The CDR3, as DNA: TGCGCCAGCAGCCAAGTTTCTCCAGGGGTTAATTCACCCCTCCACTTT. It specifies CASSQVSPGVNSPLHF.

This chain connects TRBV20-1 to TRBJ1-2; TRBD1 is a possible D gene (6 bases). Germline CDR1 is DFQATT and CDR2 is SNEGSKA (reference sequence). Trimming removed 6 bases from V and 0 bases from J, with 20 bases in between. This CDR3 comprises 16 residues. The CDR3 reads CSAAGGQGTSNYGYTF. CDR3 bases: TGCAGTGCCGCCGGGGGGCAGGGGACTTCTAACTATGGCTACACCTTC.

The sample holds many counts of this clonotype. The chain uses TRBV7-9 and TRBJ2-3, with 10 bases fitting TRBD2. Germline V CDR1 and CDR2: SEHNR, FQNEAQ (reference sequence). The CDR3 consists of 16 residues. V trimming: 4 bases; J trimming: 4 bases; junction bases outside the gene matches: 8. CDR3: CASSSGLAGAADTQYF. The CDR3 DNA sequence: TGTGCCAGCAGCTCGGGCCTAGCGGGAGCAGCAGATACGCAGTATTTT.

This chain connects TRBV5-1 to TRBJ1-5; 9 bases map to TRBD1. The CDR3 spans 15 residues. V lost 4 bases, J lost 6 bases, and 8 bases stayed unmatched. In germline, CDR1 is SGHRS, CDR2 YFSETQ. The CDR3 nucleotides are TGCGCCAGCAGCGGCCGGGACAGGGAAACTCAGCCCCAGCATTTT. Translating gives CASSGRDRETQPQHF.

The chain links TRBV7-9 to TRBJ2-5; 13 bases are shared with TRBD2. This CDR3 contains 17 residues. Per germline, CDR1 SEHNR and CDR2 FQNEAQ (reference sequence). Trimming removed 5 bases from V and 5 bases from J; junction bases left unmatched: 11. The CDR3 here is CASSPLAGGPIGETQYF. CDR3 DNA: TGTGCCAGCAGCCCACTAGCGGGAGGGCCTATCGGGGAGACCCAGTACTTC.

The sample holds many counts of this clonotype. This chain connects TRBV12-3 or TRBV12-4 to TRBJ2-1, with 12 nucleotides matching TRBD2. The ends lost 2 bases at V and 11 bases at J; junction bases unmatched: 10. The CDR3 runs 16 residues. CDR3 sequence (DNA): TGTGCCAGCAGTTTACCTTGGACTAGCGGGATAGGGAAGCAGTTCTTC. As protein: CASSLPWTSGIGKQFF.

A few counts support this clonotype. The chain couples TRBV28 to TRBJ2-3, with D perhaps TRBD1 or TRBD2 (5 bases each). Deletions cut 7 bases from V and 6 bases from J, with 20 bases between. This CDR3 is 15 amino acids long. Germline V gene data show CDR1 as MDHEN and CDR2 as SYDVKM. This CDR3 reads CASTSGLISADTQYF. The CDR3 nucleotides are TGTGCCAGCACTTCGGGGCTTATCTCGGCGGATACGCAGTATTTT.

V usage is TRBV12-3 or TRBV12-4 and J usage is TRBJ2-7; 12 nucleotides agree with TRBD2. This CDR3 is built from 14 residues. V gave up 6 bases and J gave up 6 bases; unmatched junction bases: 6. Here the CDR3 reads CASRPLAGGPEQYF. DNA for the CDR3: TGTGCCAGCAGGCCGCTAGCGGGAGGGCCCGAGCAGTACTTC.

The V and J genes are TRBV6-5 and TRBJ2-3; 7 positions agree with TRBD2. The CDR3 is 15 amino acids. Germline loops: CDR1 MNHEY, CDR2 SVGAGI. V was pared by 2 bases and J by 2 bases, with 4 bases of the junction left unmatched. CDR3 in amino acids: CASSYGGGNTDTQYF. The CDR3 nucleotides are TGTGCCAGCAGTTACGGCGGGGGAAACACAGATACGCAGTATTTT.